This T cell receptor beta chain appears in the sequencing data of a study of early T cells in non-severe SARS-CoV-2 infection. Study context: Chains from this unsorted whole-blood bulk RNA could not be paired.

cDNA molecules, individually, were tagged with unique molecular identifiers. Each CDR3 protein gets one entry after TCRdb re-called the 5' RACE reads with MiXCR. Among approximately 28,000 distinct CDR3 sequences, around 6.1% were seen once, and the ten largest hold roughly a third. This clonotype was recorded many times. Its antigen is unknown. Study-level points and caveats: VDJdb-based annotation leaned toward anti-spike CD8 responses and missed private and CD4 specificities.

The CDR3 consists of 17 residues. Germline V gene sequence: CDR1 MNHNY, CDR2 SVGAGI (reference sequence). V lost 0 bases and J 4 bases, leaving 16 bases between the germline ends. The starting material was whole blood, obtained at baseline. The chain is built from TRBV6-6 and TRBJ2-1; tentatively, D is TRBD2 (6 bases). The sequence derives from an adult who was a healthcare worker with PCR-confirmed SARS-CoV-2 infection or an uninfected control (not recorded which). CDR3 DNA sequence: TGTGCCAGCAGTTACTCGACGGTAGACGGGGGTTACAATGAGCAGTTCTTC. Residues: CASSYSTVDGGYNEQFF.